Sequencing of this T cell receptor beta chain was carried out in a study of T cells after somatic rescue of genetic block. Using immunoSEQ multiplex PCR, the repertoire was profiled, and TCRdb retains in-frame clones only, with some absent. The data hold approximately 14,000 clones, with roughly 72% observed a single time. The CDR3 runs to 11 residues. CDR1 is SQVTM and CDR2 is ANQGSEA in the germline V gene. V shed 2 bases and J shed 4 bases, with 4 bases lying between them. The genes are TRBV29-1 and TRBJ2-3; D uncertain. The source material was peripheral blood mononuclear cells (PBMCs). The sequence was obtained from a boy between 5 and 17 years old. The CDR3 loop is CSVETADTQYF. CDR3 nucleotides: TGCAGCGTTGAAACAGCAGATACGCAGTATTTT.